The 17 T cell receptor beta chains below come from one sample, sequenced in a study of shared clonotypes between healthy human individuals. Here immunoSEQ multiplex PCR was the method, and the copy in TCRdb shows in-frame clones only, minus some. The data hold 640,000 or so clones, with 55% to 75% observed a single time. Sequencing was carried out using memory CD4+ T cells sorted from blood. Subset indicated: CD45RA-negative fraction. These receptors all stem from a woman aged 30 to 39 in good health.

This clone was recorded a few times. The chain joins TRBV7-6 to TRBJ1-1, with unresolved D. From germline, CDR1 is SGHVS and CDR2 FNYEAQ. This CDR3 region has 12 residues. V was shortened by 5 bases and J by 5 bases, with 9 bases between the two germline ends. Here the CDR3 DNA reads TGTGCCAGCAGCGGCAGAGGAACTGAAGCTTTCTTT. It translates to CASSGRGTEAFF.

The chain uses TRBV19 and TRBJ2-3; the match to TRBD1 covers 11 bases. The CDR3 runs 14 residues. CDR1 is LNHDA and CDR2 is SQIVND in the germline V gene (reference sequence). Trimming at V came to 4 bases and at J to 8 bases, leaving 5 bases not matched to a gene. CDR3 sequence (DNA): TGTGCCAGTAGTACCGGGGGGACAGGGGGTACGCAGTATTTT. It specifies CASSTGGTGGTQYF.

The rearrangement uses TRBV7-3 and TRBJ2-1, with D unclear. V was clipped by 1 base and J by 3 bases, with 10 bases between them. The CDR3 contains 15 residues. The germline CDR1 and CDR2 sequences are SGHTA and FQGTGA. In nucleotides, the CDR3 is TGTGCCAGCAGCTTAAGCGTATCTGGCTACAATGAGCAGTTCTTC. Encoded protein: CASSLSVSGYNEQFF. The complete variable domain, with remaining parts taken from reference TRBV7-3 and TRBJ2-1, reads GAGVSQTPSNKVTEKGKYVELRCDPISGHTALYWYRQSLGQGPEFLIYFQGTGAADDSGLPNDRFFAVRPEGSVSTLKIQRTERGDSAVYLCASSLSVSGYNEQFFGPGTRLTVL.

This chain connects TRBV10-3 to TRBJ2-7, with D tentatively TRBD2 (6 bases). Germline CDR1 ENHRY, CDR2 SYGVKD. V gave up 0 bases and J gave up 7 bases, with 13 bases separating them. The CDR3 covers 14 residues. The CDR3 loop is CAISESTGEREQYF. In DNA, the CDR3 is TGTGCCATCAGTGAGTCCACGGGGGAGCGGGAGCAGTACTTC.

This clone was counted many times. V and J are TRBV9 and TRBJ2-7, with D perhaps being TRBD1 or TRBD2 (5 bases each). CDR1 and CDR2 from the germline V gene are SGDLS and YYNGEE. This CDR3 is 14 amino acids long. Trimming left V 4 bases short and J 3 bases short, with 14 bases between. This CDR3 reads CASSPEGYYYEQYF. CDR3 nucleotide sequence: TGTGCCAGCAGCCCAGAGGGGTACTACTACGAGCAGTACTTC.

The rearrangement uses TRBV5-6 and TRBJ2-7, with D possibly matching TRBD1 (6 bases). Germline V gives CDR1 SGHDT, CDR2 YYEEEE. The CDR3 is 15 amino acids. Trimming pared 6 bases from V and 0 bases from J, leaving 16 bases between. For the CDR3, the DNA is TGTGCCAGCACCAATGTCCGGGACAACTCCTACGAGCAGTACTTC. Protein: CASTNVRDNSYEQYF.

J is TRBJ2-5 and V is TRBV7-9; unclear D gene. There are 14 residues in the CDR3. The germline CDR1 and CDR2 sequences are SEHNR and FQNEAQ (reference sequence). Trimming removed 5 bases from V and 1 base from J, with 11 bases in between. CDR3 sequence reads: CASSLSYSQETQYF. DNA of the CDR3: TGTGCCAGCAGCCTCTCTTACTCCCAAGAGACCCAGTACTTC.

This clone was found many times. The rearrangement links TRBV25-1 to TRBJ2-3; D is undetermined. Germline CDR1 and CDR2: MGHDK and SYGVNS. Trimming took 10 bases from V and 2 from J, leaving 7 bases between them. The CDR3 extends over 11 amino acids. The CDR3 is CATQLTDTQYF. The CDR3 coding sequence is TGTGCCACACAACTCACAGATACGCAGTATTTT.

This clone was counted a single time. The rearrangement uses TRBV30 and TRBJ1-6; TRBD1 aligns across 8 bases. This CDR3 is 15 amino acids long. J gave up 10 bases and V 3 bases, and 11 bases lay outside the gene matches. Germline-derived CDR1 and CDR2 are GTSNPN and SVGIG (reference sequence). In DNA form, the CDR3 reads TGTGCCTGGAGACCCGACAGGGGTTTGTTCTCACCCCTCCACTTT. This gives the protein CAWRPDRGLFSPLHF.

Only a few counts were recorded for this clone. V is TRBV19 and J is TRBJ2-7, with 10 bases identical to TRBD2. With V trimmed by 6 bases and J by 5 bases, 13 bases remained unmatched. Germline-derived CDR1 and CDR2 are LNHDA and SQIVND (reference sequence). The CDR3 is 16 residues long. The CDR3, as DNA: TGTGCCAGTAGGCCTAAACTAGCGGGAAACGTCGACGAGCAGTACTTC. This encodes CASRPKLAGNVDEQYF.

In its sample, this clone was seen a few times. CDR3 sequence: CASGIHGWGKDTGELFF. The CDR3 DNA follows: TGTGCCAGTGGGATTCACGGGTGGGGGAAGGACACCGGGGAGCTGTTTTTT. This chain connects TRBV28 to TRBJ2-2, with D perhaps assigned TRBD1 or TRBD2 (5 bases each). This CDR3 has 17 amino acids. CDR1 MDHEN and CDR2 SYDVKM come from the germline V gene. Trimming pared 9 bases from V and 3 bases from J, leaving 23 bases between.

This chain connects TRBV28 to TRBJ1-5; possibly TRBD1 for D (5 bases). The CDR3 totals 14 residues. Trimming removed 0 bases at V and 7 bases at J, with 10 bases between. Germline CDR1 reads MDHEN; CDR2 reads SYDVKM. The CDR3 nucleotides read TGTGCCAGCAGTTTATGGGGGGAAAGACAGCCCCAGCATTTT. Residues: CASSLWGERQPQHF.

As regards this clone: Different DNA sequences within this sample yield the same CDR3. V is TRBV7-9 and J is TRBJ1-4; 7 positions agree with TRBD1. Germline values: CDR1 SEHNR, CDR2 FQNEAQ (reference sequence). This CDR3 contains 14 residues. Losses at the gene ends were 1 base for V and 8 bases for J; bases not matched to a gene: 4. CDR3 amino acids: CASSLGQGREKLFF. The CDR3 region has the DNA TGTGCCAGCAGCTTAGGACAGGGACGGGAAAAACTGTTTTTT.

The chain combines TRBV7-2 with TRBJ2-7; D is perhaps TRBD1 or TRBD2 (5 bases each). Trimming cost V 4 bases and J 7 bases, with 14 bases left between them. In germline, CDR1 is SGHTA, CDR2 FQGNSA. This CDR3 has 13 residues. The CDR3 DNA is TGTGCCAGCAGCTCCTACCGCAGGGAGGAGCAGTACTTC. Its protein product is CASSSYRREEQYF.

V usage is TRBV6-4 and J usage is TRBJ1-1; 9 bases align to TRBD1. The V gene's germline CDR1 is MRHNA and CDR2 SNTAGT. The CDR3 length is 16 residues. V lost 4 bases and J lost 4; bases outside the gene matches: 10. The CDR3 region is CASSAVGQGKSTEAFF. In nucleotides, the CDR3 is TGTGCCAGCAGTGCCGTGGGACAGGGAAAAAGCACTGAAGCTTTCTTT.

This rearrangement joins TRBV5-1 to TRBJ2-3; TRBD1 agrees at 9 bases. V gave up 0 bases and J gave up 4 bases; unmatched junction bases: 6. CDR1 is SGHRS and CDR2 is YFSETQ in the germline V gene. The CDR3 totals 16 residues. The CDR3 protein is CASSLVTGQGADTQYF. CDR3 nucleotides: TGCGCCAGCAGCTTGGTCACGGGACAGGGAGCAGATACGCAGTATTTT.

This chain uses TRBV2 with TRBJ2-7; maybe TRBD1 (6 bases). Germline values: CDR1 SNHLY, CDR2 FYNNEI. The CDR3 sequence is 15 residues long. The V and J ends lost 7 bases and 2 bases respectively, with 18 bases between them. In DNA, the CDR3 is TGTGCCAGCAACCGACAGGCCCCCTCTACCTACGAGCAGTACTTC. Protein: CASNRQAPSTYEQYF.